This T cell receptor (beta chain) was retrieved from a study of regulatory T cells in long-lasting Graves disease. V gave up 5 bases and J gave up 0 bases; unmatched junction bases: 11. This CDR3 spans 19 amino acids. Germline V gives CDR1 SNHLY, CDR2 FYNNEI. Regarding time point: persistent/refractory GD, antithyroid drugs over 5 years with positive TRAb. Extracted RNA from PBMCs served as the source of the TCR library. With iRepertoire HTBI primers and Arm-PCR of CDR3 regions, TCR beta libraries were built. Each CDR3 protein gets one entry after TCRdb re-called the multiplex PCR reads with MiXCR. Of 310,000 or so distinct CDR3 sequences detected, around 20% appear once; the ten largest clones hold around three fifths.

The source was peripheral blood mononuclear cells (PBMCs), collected when the disease was refractory, from a patient treated with antithyroid drugs. The chain joins TRBV2 to TRBJ2-3; 13 nucleotides align to TRBD2. The source of this sequence is a female donor with Graves disease. CDR3 coding DNA: TGTGCCAGCAGTACGAGACTAGCGGGAGGTAGAACTAGCACAGATACGCAGTATTTT. It is translated as CASSTRLAGGRTSTDTQYF.